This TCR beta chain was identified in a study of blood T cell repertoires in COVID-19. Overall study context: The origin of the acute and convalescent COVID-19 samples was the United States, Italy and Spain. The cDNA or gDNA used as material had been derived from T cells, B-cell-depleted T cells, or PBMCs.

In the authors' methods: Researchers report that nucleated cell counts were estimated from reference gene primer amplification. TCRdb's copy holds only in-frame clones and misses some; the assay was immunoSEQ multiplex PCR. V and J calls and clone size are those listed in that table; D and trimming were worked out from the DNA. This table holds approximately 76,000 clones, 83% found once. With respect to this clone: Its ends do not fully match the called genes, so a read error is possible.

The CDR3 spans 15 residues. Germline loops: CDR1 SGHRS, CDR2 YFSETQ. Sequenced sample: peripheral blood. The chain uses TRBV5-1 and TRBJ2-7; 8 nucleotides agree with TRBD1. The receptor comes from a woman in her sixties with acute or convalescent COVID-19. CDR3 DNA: TGCGCCAGCAGCGCTATCCCAGGGGGCTCCTTCGAGCAGTACTTC. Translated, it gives CASSAIPGGSFEQYF.